This T cell receptor beta chain was retrieved from a study of blood T cells in healthy people across ages. Through a sample-barcoded 5' primer and a J-beta primer mix, a second PCR was run for roughly 6 to 12 cycles. TCRdb passed the 5' RACE reads through MiXCR, listing each CDR3 protein once. The sample has roughly 1.9 million distinct CDR3 sequences; approximately 39% are singletons. CDR3 length: 16 amino acids. Looked up from germline, CDR1 is SGHRS and CDR2 is YFSETQ. The trim removed 0 bases at V and 6 bases at J, leaving 10 bases unmatched. The chain links TRBV5-1 to TRBJ1-2; 8 nucleotides agree with TRBD1. The sequencing sample was made of blood. The origin of this receptor is a human donor in good health. In DNA, the CDR3 is TGCGCCAGCAGCTTGGAGGGGTCCGACAGGGGACATGGCTACACCTTC. This translates into CASSLEGSDRGHGYTF. Looking up the rest from reference TRBV5-1 and TRBJ1-2 gives the full variable domain: KAGVTQTPRYLIKTRGQQVTLSCSPISGHRSVSWYQQTPGQGLQFLFEYFSETQRNKGNFPGRFSGRQFSNSRSEMNVSTLELGDSALYLCASSLEGSDRGHGYTFGSGTRLTVV.